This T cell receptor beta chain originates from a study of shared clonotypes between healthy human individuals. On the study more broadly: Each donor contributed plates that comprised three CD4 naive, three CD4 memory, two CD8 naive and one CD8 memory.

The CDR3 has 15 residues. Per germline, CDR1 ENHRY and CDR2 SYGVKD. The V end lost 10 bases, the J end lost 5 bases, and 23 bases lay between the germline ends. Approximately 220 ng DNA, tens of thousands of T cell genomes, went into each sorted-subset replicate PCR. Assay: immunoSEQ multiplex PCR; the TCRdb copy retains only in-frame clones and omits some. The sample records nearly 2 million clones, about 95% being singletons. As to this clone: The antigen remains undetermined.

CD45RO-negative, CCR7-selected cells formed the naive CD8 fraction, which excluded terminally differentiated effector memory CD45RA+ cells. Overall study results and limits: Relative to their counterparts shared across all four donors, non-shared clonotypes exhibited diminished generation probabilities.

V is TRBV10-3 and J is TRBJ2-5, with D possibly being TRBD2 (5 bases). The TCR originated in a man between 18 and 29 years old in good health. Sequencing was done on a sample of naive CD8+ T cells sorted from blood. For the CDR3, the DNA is TGTGCCACCGACCTCGAGGGAAGCGCCGGCGAGACCCAGTACTTC. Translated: CATDLEGSAGETQYF.